Each of the 24 T cell receptor beta chains below was sequenced from the same sample in a study of PD-1 blockade in classical Hodgkin lymphoma (dated by TCRdb to the early 2020s). Read against the paper, the sample's time point label means: cycle 4 day 1 (C4D1), after 6 weeks of nivolumab. Relapse after autologous stem cell transplantation had occurred in all trial patients, and cohorts A, B and C were distinguished by prior brentuximab vedotin exposure. The method was the immunoSEQ multiplex PCR assay. TCRdb re-hosts the immuneACCESS table, in-frame sequences only. Its copies lack some clones; in the studies checked, an unresolved V gene accounts for under half of them, and the cause for the rest is not known. Across this sample there are over 50,000 clones, with roughly 86% seen only once. Clones ranked in the top ten supply approximately 6.9% of the sample. Specimen: peripheral blood mononuclear cells (PBMCs), collected before the fourth cycle of nivolumab. These receptors were collected from a human donor with classical Hodgkin lymphoma.

This chain uses TRBV18 with TRBJ2-5; D is unresolved. Germline CDR1 reads KGHSH; CDR2 reads LQKENI. The V gene lost 3 bases and the J gene lost 6 bases, with 14 bases spanning the gap. This CDR3 contains 14 residues. CDR3 residues: CASSPPEDSKTQYF. DNA of the CDR3: TGTGCCAGCTCACCCCCAGAGGATTCGAAGACCCAGTACTTC. The entire variable domain, with the rest obtained from reference TRBV18 and TRBJ2-5, is as follows: NAGVMQNPRHLVRRRGQEARLRCSPMKGHSHVYWYRQLPEEGLKFMVYLQKENIIDESGMPKERFSAEFPKEGPSILRIQQVVRGDSAAYFCASSPPEDSKTQYFGPGTRLLVL.

The V gene is TRBV5-1, the J gene TRBJ2-2; possible D gene TRBD2, 7 bases. V shed 4 bases and J shed 3 bases, with 16 bases lying between them. Per germline, CDR1 SGHRS and CDR2 YFSETQ. The CDR3 is 16 amino acids. The DNA for the CDR3 is TGCGCCAGCAGCCAACGGGGGGCGGGAGACACCGGGGAGCTGTTTTTT. It codes for CASSQRGAGDTGELFF.

The V and J genes are TRBV28 and TRBJ2-7, with 7 bases that match TRBD1. CDR1 is MDHEN, CDR2 SYDVKM, per germline. This CDR3 contains 15 residues. J lost 2 bases, V lost 6 bases, and 10 bases had no gene match. CDR3 sequence: CASREAQGITYEQYF. The CDR3 DNA reads as TGTGCCAGCAGGGAAGCACAGGGGATTACCTACGAGCAGTACTTC.

V and J are TRBV11-2 and TRBJ1-2; 10 bases map to TRBD1. CDR3 length: 15 residues. Germline CDR1 reads SGHAT; CDR2 reads FQNNGV. J was trimmed by 8 bases and V by 5 bases; bases with no gene match: 11. The CDR3 spells CASSLGTGTGDGYTF. The CDR3 DNA reads as TGTGCCAGCAGCCTCGGTACCGGGACAGGGGACGGCTACACCTTC.

Here the CDR3 reads CASSLGGVTDTQYF. CDR3 nucleotide sequence: TGTGCCAGCAGCTTAGGGGGTGTTACAGATACGCAGTATTTT. J is TRBJ2-3 and V is TRBV7-6; D gene unclear. The V end was cut by 1 base, the J end by 3 bases, with 8 bases between. In germline, CDR1 is SGHVS, CDR2 FNYEAQ. This CDR3 spans 14 amino acids.

The V and J genes are TRBV5-1 and TRBJ2-5; D is undetermined. Trimming shortened V by 2 bases and J by 2 bases, and 7 bases separated the two germline ends. Germline-derived CDR1 and CDR2 are SGHRS and YFSETQ. The CDR3 length is 13 residues. The CDR3 loop is CASSFPEQETQYF. CDR3 DNA sequence: TGCGCCAGCAGCTTTCCCGAACAAGAGACCCAGTACTTC.

The chain links TRBV9 to TRBJ2-3, with D hard to call. V dropped 0 bases and J dropped 4 bases, with 9 bases sitting between them. There are 14 residues in the CDR3. Germline assignment: CDR1 SGDLS and CDR2 YYNGEE. DNA for the CDR3: TGTGCCAGCAGCGTAGCCGGGTTCCCAGATACGCAGTATTTT. Its translation is CASSVAGFPDTQYF.

This clone was seen just once. The chain combines TRBV7-6 with TRBJ1-4; the D is unclear. Germline CDR1 and CDR2: SGHVS and FNYEAQ. This CDR3 is 15 amino acids long. Trimming took 6 bases from V and 8 from J, leaving 19 bases between them. The CDR3 DNA follows: TGTGCCAGCAGGGCTGGCGGGTGGGAAAACGAAAAACTGTTTTTT. Its translation: CASRAGGWENEKLFF.

J is TRBJ1-5 and V is TRBV19; the D gene is possibly TRBD1 (5 bases). The CDR3 runs 17 residues. Per the germline V gene, CDR1 is LNHDA and CDR2 is SQIVND (reference sequence). Trimming removed 7 bases at V and 2 bases at J, with 21 bases between. The CDR3 sequence: CASTHSPREGGNQPQHF. The CDR3 DNA follows: TGTGCCAGTACTCATAGCCCCAGGGAAGGAGGCAATCAGCCCCAGCATTTT.

The DNA for the CDR3 is TGCGCCAGCAGTACTAGCGAAAGGGCTTTCTTT. It encodes CASSTSERAFF. The chain is built from TRBV10-2 and TRBJ1-1; no firm D call. V lost 5 bases to trimming and J lost 11 bases, with 12 bases between them. CDR3 size: 11 residues. CDR1 and CDR2 from the germline V gene are WSHSY and SAAADI.

The rearrangement uses TRBV27 and TRBJ1-5, with a possible D match to TRBD1 (6 bases). Between the trimmed V and J ends, which lost 6 bases and 2 bases, there was a span of 11 bases. Germline assignment: CDR1 MNHEY and CDR2 SMNVEV (reference sequence). The CDR3 totals 14 residues. The CDR3 spells CASRPTGRNQPQHF. The CDR3 DNA follows: TGTGCCAGCAGGCCGACAGGCCGCAATCAGCCCCAGCATTTT.

This clone was observed a few times. The genes are TRBV11-2 and TRBJ2-1; TRBD1 is a possible D gene (5 bases). Trimming removed 4 bases at V and 8 bases at J, with 12 bases between. CDR3 length equals 13 residues. Per germline, CDR1 SGHAT and CDR2 FQNNGV. DNA of the CDR3: TGTGCCAGCAGCTCTGCAGGGTCGGATGAGCAGTTCTTC. Translating it yields CASSSAGSDEQFF.

The rearrangement joins TRBV5-1 to TRBJ2-7, with a weak D call TRBD1 (6 bases). CDR3 length equals 15 residues. Per the germline V gene, CDR1 is SGHRS and CDR2 is YFSETQ. The germline V and J ends were trimmed by 0 bases and 4 bases, with 14 bases remaining between them. The CDR3 DNA is TGCGCCAGCAGCTTGGGACCGGGACAAGGGTACGAGCAGTACTTC. Protein: CASSLGPGQGYEQYF.

The chain carries TRBV6-5 and TRBJ1-6; 8 bases fit TRBD1. V lost 5 bases and J lost 6; bases outside the gene matches: 3. The germline V gene encodes CDR1 MNHEY and CDR2 SVGAGI. CDR3 length: 14 amino acids. The chain's CDR3 is CASSQGAPNSPLHF. CDR3 nucleotides: TGTGCCAGCAGTCAGGGGGCGCCTAATTCACCCCTCCACTTT.

This chain joins TRBV2 and TRBJ2-5, with no clear D. This CDR3 is built from 16 residues. Germline V gene lookup returns CDR1 SNHLY and CDR2 FYNNEI. Trimming shortened V by 3 bases and J by 5 bases, and 19 bases separated the two germline ends. The CDR3 here is CASSEISRLRQETQYF. The CDR3 DNA follows: TGTGCCAGCAGTGAGATAAGTCGATTAAGGCAGGAGACCCAGTACTTC.

About this clone: The same CDR3 is also encoded by other DNA sequences in this sample. The rearrangement joins TRBV6-1 to TRBJ1-2; 8 nucleotides match TRBD1. The CDR3 has 14 residues. From germline, CDR1 is MNHNS and CDR2 SASEGT. The junction had 2 bases not matched to a gene; V was cut back by 3 bases and J by 2 bases. CDR3 amino acids: CASSDWTGNYGYTF. The CDR3, as DNA: TGTGCCAGCAGTGACTGGACAGGGAACTATGGCTACACCTTC.

The chain couples TRBV14 to TRBJ2-3; 15 positions match TRBD2. Germline values: CDR1 SGHDN, CDR2 FVKESK. Trimming at V came to 3 bases and at J to 4 bases, leaving 2 bases not matched to a gene. The CDR3 spans 16 residues. The CDR3 DNA sequence: TGTGCCAGCAGCCAGGGACTAGCGGGAGGTTCAGATACGCAGTATTTT. Translating it yields CASSQGLAGGSDTQYF.

The CDR3 sequence: CASSAEGHSSYNEQFF. CDR3 bases: TGTGCCAGCAGCGCGGAGGGACATAGCTCCTACAATGAGCAGTTCTTC. The chain combines TRBV9 with TRBJ2-1, with D possibly called TRBD1 or TRBD2 (6 bases each). V was clipped by 3 bases and J by 0 bases, with 13 bases between them. From germline, CDR1 is SGDLS and CDR2 YYNGEE. The CDR3 spans 16 residues. Looking up the rest from reference TRBV9 and TRBJ2-1 gives the full variable domain: DSGVTQTPKHLITATGQRVTLRCSPRSGDLSVYWYQQSLDQGLQFLIQYYNGEERAKGNILERFSAQQFPDLHSELNLSSLELGDSALYFCASSAEGHSSYNEQFFGPGTRLTVL.

This clone was seen a few times. The rearrangement uses TRBV5-4 and TRBJ1-1; 7 bases fit TRBD1. Germline loops: CDR1 SGHNT, CDR2 YYREEE (reference sequence). Germline trimming cut 5 bases from V and 4 bases from J; bases unmatched to any gene: 8. This CDR3 comprises 14 residues. The chain's CDR3 is CASSRQGGGTEAFF. The CDR3 coding sequence is TGTGCCAGCAGTCGACAGGGTGGGGGCACTGAAGCTTTCTTT.

The gene calls are TRBV27 and TRBJ2-7; D is perhaps TRBD1 (5 bases). This CDR3 is 14 amino acids long. The V end lost 5 bases, the J end lost 0 bases, and 11 bases lay between the germline ends. In germline, CDR1 is MNHEY, CDR2 SMNVEV (reference sequence). CDR3 region: CASSPQVLSYEQYF. As DNA, the CDR3 is TGTGCCAGCAGTCCACAGGTCCTCTCCTACGAGCAGTACTTC.

The V and J genes are TRBV4-1 and TRBJ2-7, with no clear D. V shed 0 bases and J shed 2 bases, with 11 bases lying between them. Per the germline V gene, CDR1 is MGHRA and CDR2 is YSYEKL. The CDR3 covers 15 residues. This CDR3 reads CASSQDRSQTYEQYF. DNA of the CDR3: TGCGCCAGCAGCCAAGATCGTAGCCAGACCTACGAGCAGTACTTC.

The chain is built from TRBV27 and TRBJ1-5; D perhaps matches TRBD1 (5 bases). The V and J ends lost 6 bases and 2 bases respectively, with 11 bases between them. Germline values: CDR1 MNHEY, CDR2 SMNVEV (reference sequence). There are 14 residues in the CDR3. The CDR3 sequence: CASSQGRGNQPQHF. CDR3 DNA: TGTGCCAGCAGCCAGGGTAGAGGCAATCAGCCCCAGCATTTT.

In nucleotides, the CDR3 is TGTGCCAGTAGGAACCAATGGGGGGGTTCTGGAAACACTGAAGCTTTCTTT. It yields the protein CASRNQWGGSGNTEAFF. The V gene is TRBV19, the J gene TRBJ1-1; tentative D call: TRBD1 (5 bases). This CDR3 has 17 residues. Germline V gene data show CDR1 as LNHDA and CDR2 as SQIVND (reference sequence). Trimming stripped 6 bases from V and 2 bases from J, with 22 bases between.

CDR3 nucleotide sequence: TGTGCCAGCAGCACCCGTAATGGGTTAAGCTCCTACGAGCAGTACTTC. Protein product: CASSTRNGLSSYEQYF. The rearrangement uses TRBV7-3 and TRBJ2-7, with no clear D. The CDR3 is 16 residues long. CDR1 SGHTA and CDR2 FQGTGA come from the germline V gene. V lost 5 bases and J lost 0, with 17 bases in between.